The sequence of this TCR beta chain was determined in a study of T cell responses to AZD1222 COVID-19 vaccine. Regarding the study as a whole: Close to half of all spike-specific TCRs reportedly target regions of the variants that are unmutated. Recipients of two AZD1222 doses showed rising Spike-specific TCR breadth and depth.

The method was immunoSEQ multiplex PCR; TCRdb's version includes in-frame clones alone and lacks a portion of them. This table holds roughly 120,000 clones, more than 75% found once. For this clone: Its antigen is still unknown.

This receptor was taken from an adult who received the AZD1222 COVID-19 vaccine. The material was peripheral blood, obtained 28 days after the second AZD1222 dose.

CDR3 loop: CASSYNWTGGFQPQHF. The CDR3 DNA sequence: TGTGCCAGCAGTTACAATTGGACAGGGGGGTTTCAGCCCCAGCATTTT. The rearrangement joins TRBV6-5 to TRBJ1-5; 10 bases are a match to TRBD1. The J segment lost 6 bases and the V segment lost 2 bases, leaving 7 bases of the junction unmatched. The CDR3 has 16 amino acids. Germline V lookup: CDR1 MNHEY, CDR2 SVGAGI.